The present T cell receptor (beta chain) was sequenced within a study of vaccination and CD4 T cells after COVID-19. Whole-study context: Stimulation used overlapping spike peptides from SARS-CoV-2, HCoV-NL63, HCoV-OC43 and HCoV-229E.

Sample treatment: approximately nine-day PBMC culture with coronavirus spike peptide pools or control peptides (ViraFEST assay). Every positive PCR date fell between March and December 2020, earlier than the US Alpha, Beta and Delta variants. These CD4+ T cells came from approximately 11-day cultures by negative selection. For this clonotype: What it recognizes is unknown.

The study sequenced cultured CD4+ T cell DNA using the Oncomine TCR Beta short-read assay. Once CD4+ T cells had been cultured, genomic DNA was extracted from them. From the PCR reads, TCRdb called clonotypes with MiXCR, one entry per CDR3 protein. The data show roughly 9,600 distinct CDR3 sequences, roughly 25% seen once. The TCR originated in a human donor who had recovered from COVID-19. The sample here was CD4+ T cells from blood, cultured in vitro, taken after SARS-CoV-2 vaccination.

CDR3 DNA sequence: TGTGCCAGTAGTATGGTCAGCGGGAGGGCCGGGGAGACCCAGTACTTC. Its translation is CASSMVSGRAGETQYF. V is TRBV19 and J is TRBJ2-5; 10 bases match TRBD2. CDR1 and CDR2 (germline): LNHDA, SQIVND (reference sequence). The junction had 9 bases not matched to a gene; V was cut back by 3 bases and J by 5 bases. This CDR3 comprises 16 residues.